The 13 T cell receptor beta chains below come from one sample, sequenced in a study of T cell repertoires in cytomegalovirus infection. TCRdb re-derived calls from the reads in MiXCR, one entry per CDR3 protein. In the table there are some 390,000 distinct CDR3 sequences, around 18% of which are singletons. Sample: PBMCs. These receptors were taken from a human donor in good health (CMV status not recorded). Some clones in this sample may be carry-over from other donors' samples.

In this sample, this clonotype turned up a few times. CDR3 amino acids: CASSQDLSQPQHF. The CDR3 nucleotides are TGTGCCAGCAGCCAAGATTTGAGTCAGCCCCAGCATTTT. The chain links TRBV3-1 to TRBJ1-5; no firm D call. Germline loops: CDR1 LGHDT, CDR2 YNNKEL (reference sequence). The CDR3 has 13 residues. Trimming took 0 bases from V and 6 from J, leaving 6 bases between them.

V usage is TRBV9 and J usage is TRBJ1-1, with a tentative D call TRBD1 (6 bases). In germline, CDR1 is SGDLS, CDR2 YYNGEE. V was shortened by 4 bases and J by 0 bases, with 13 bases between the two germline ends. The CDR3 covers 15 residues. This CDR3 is CASSLDSLMNTEAFF. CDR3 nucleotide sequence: TGTGCCAGCAGCTTGGACAGCCTCATGAACACTGAAGCTTTCTTT. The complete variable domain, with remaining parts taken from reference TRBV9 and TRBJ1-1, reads DSGVTQTPKHLITATGQRVTLRCSPRSGDLSVYWYQQSLDQGLQFLIQYYNGEERAKGNILERFSAQQFPDLHSELNLSSLELGDSALYFCASSLDSLMNTEAFFGQGTRLTVV.

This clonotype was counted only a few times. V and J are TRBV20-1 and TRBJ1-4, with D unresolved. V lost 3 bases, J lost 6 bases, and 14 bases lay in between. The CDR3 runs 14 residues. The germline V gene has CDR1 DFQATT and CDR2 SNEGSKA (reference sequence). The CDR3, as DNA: TGCAGTGCTAGCCCTGGAGGGAGGCATGAAAAACTGTTTTTT. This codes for CSASPGGRHEKLFF.

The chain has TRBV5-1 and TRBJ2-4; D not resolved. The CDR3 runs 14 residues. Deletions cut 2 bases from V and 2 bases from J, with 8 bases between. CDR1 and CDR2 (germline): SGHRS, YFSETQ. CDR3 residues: CASSFWTSKNIQYF. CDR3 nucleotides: TGCGCCAGCAGCTTCTGGACGTCCAAAAACATTCAGTACTTC.

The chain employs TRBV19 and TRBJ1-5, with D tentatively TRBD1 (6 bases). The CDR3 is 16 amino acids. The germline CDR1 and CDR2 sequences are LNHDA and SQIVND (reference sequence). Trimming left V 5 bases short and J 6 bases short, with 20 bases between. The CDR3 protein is CASSALQGLAGQPQHF. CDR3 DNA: TGTGCCAGTAGTGCCTTACAGGGCCTTGCTGGTCAGCCCCAGCATTTT.

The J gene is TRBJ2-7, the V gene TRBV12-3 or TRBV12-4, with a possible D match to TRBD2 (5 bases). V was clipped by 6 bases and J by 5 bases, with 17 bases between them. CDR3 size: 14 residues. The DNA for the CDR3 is TGTGCCAGCAGCCAACCCGGAGGAATCCACGAGCAGTACTTC. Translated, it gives CASSQPGGIHEQYF.

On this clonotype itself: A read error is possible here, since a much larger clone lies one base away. The chain's CDR3 is CASGTMRGKNIQYF. The DNA of the CDR3 is TGTGCCAGCGGAACCATGCGGGGGAAAAACATTCAGTACTTC. The V and J genes are TRBV7-4 and TRBJ2-4, with 7 bases matching TRBD2. CDR3 size: 14 residues. Germline-derived CDR1 and CDR2 are SGHVT and SQSDAQ. With 8 bases clipped from V and 4 bases from J, the junction kept 8 bases outside the gene matches.

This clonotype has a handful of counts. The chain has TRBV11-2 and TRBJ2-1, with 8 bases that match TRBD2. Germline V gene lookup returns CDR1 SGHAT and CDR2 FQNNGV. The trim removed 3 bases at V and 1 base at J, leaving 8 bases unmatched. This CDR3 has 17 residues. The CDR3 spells CASSFLPAGGSYNEQFF. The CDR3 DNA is TGTGCCAGCAGCTTCCTCCCGGCGGGAGGTTCCTACAATGAGCAGTTCTTC. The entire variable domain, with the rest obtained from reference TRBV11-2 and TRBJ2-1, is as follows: EAGVAQSPRYKIIEKRQSVAFWCNPISGHATLYWYQQILGQGPKLLIQFQNNGVVDDSQLPKDRFSAERLKGVDSTLKIQPAKLEDSAVYLCASSFLPAGGSYNEQFFGPGTRLTVL.

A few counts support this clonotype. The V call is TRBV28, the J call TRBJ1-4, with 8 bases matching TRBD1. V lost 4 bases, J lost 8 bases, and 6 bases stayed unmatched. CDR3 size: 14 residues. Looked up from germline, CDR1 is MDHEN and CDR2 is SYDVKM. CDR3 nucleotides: TGTGCCAGCAGTTCCGGACAGGGCTTGGAAAAACTGTTTTTT. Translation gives CASSSGQGLEKLFF.

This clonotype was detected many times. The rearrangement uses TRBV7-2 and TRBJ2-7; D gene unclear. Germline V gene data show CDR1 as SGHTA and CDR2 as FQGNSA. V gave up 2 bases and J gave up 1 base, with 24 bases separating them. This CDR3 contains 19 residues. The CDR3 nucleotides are TGTGCCAGCAGCTTATCCTCATTATTTGAAGCCCGACTTTCCTACGAGCAGTACTTC. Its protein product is CASSLSSLFEARLSYEQYF.

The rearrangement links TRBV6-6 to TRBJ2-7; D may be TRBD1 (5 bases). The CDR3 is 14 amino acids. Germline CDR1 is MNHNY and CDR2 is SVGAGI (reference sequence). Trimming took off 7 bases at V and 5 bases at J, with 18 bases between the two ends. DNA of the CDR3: TGTGCCAGCATGACCCGACAGTCAGGCAACGAGCAGTACTTC. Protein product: CASMTRQSGNEQYF.

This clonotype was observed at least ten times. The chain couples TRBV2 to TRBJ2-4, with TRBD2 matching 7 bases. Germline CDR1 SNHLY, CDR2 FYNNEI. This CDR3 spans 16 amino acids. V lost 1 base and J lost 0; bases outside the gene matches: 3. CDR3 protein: CASSEDAGVAKNIQYF. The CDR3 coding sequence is TGTGCCAGCAGTGAAGACGCGGGAGTAGCCAAAAACATTCAGTACTTC.

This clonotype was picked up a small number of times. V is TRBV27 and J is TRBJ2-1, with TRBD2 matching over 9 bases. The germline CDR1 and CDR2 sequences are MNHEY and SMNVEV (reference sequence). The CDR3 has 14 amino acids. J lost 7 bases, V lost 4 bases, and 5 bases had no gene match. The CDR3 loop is CASSWLAGWNEQFF. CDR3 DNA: TGTGCCAGCAGTTGGCTAGCGGGGTGGAATGAGCAGTTCTTC.